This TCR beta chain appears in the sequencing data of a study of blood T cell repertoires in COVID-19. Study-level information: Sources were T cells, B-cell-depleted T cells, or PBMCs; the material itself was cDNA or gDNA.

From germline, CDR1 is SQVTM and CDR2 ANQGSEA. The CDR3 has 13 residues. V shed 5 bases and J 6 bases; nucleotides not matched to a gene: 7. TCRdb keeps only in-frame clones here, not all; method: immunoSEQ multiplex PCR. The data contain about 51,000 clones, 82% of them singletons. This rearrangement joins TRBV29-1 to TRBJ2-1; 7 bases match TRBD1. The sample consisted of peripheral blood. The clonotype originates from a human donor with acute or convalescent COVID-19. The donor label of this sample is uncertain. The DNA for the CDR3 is TGCAGCGTTTGGGACAGAGATCCCAATGAGCAGTTCTTC. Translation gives CSVWDRDPNEQFF.